The rows below give T cell receptor beta chains drawn from one sample of a study. MiXCR, applied by TCRdb to the 5' RACE reads, yields one record per CDR3 protein. Of more than 40,000 distinct CDR3 sequences in the sample, just under 30% were seen once. Specimen: memory CD4+ T cells sorted from a lymph node. Receptor source: a female donor with breast cancer. The CDR3 runs from the conserved cysteine through the conserved F or W. D genes are given only for firm matches. For some rows the clone size is stated as once, few or many, or as a class when expanded; others skip it.

>TRBV5-6|TRBJ2-7|TRBD2|few
TGTGCCAGCAGTTTAGGACTAGAGCCCTACGAGCAGTACTTC
CASSLGLEPYEQYF
>TRBV7-9|TRBJ2-3|-|many
TGTGCCAGCAGTCCCCAGGGTGGTGAAACAGATACGCAGTATTTT
CASSPQGGETDTQYF
>TRBV3-1|TRBJ1-2|TRBD1|-
TGTGCCAGAGGTCAGGGGGCGAACGGCTACACCTTC
CARGQGANGYTF
>TRBV5-1|TRBJ1-1|TRBD1|few
TGCGCCAGCAGCACCACAGGGGTCACTGAAGCTTTCTTT
CASSTTGVTEAFF
>TRBV3-1|TRBJ2-5|-|-
TGTGCCAGCAGCCAAGGAGAAGTGACCCAGTACTTC
CASSQGEVTQYF
>TRBV12-3/TRBV12-4|TRBJ1-5|-|-
TGTGCCAGCAGTTTTTGGTTAGATACCCATCAGCCCCAGCATTTT
CASSFWLDTHQPQHF
>TRBV4-2|TRBJ2-2|TRBD2|few
TGTGCCAGCAGCCCCACGCGGGGGGGGGGCGGGGAGCTGTTTTTT
CASSPTRGGGGELFF
>TRBV6-5|TRBJ2-7|-|few
TGTGCCAGCAGTTACAGGGTTGATTCCTACGAGCAGTACTTC
CASSYRVDSYEQYF
>TRBV27|TRBJ2-6|-|-
TGTGCCAGCAGCCTAGCCGCGTTTGGGGCCAACGTCCTGACTTTC
CASSLAAFGANVLTF
>TRBV5-1|TRBJ2-5|-|once
TGCGCCAGCAGCTTTGGAGGCAGGGCTCCTTTACAAGAGACCCAGTACTTC
CASSFGGRAPLQETQYF
>TRBV28|TRBJ2-3|TRBD2|few
TGTGCCAGCAGTTTAGGGAGCGGGAGAGATACAGATACGCAGTATTTT
CASSLGSGRDTDTQYF
>TRBV2|TRBJ2-7|TRBD2|-
TGTGCCAGCAGTGCGATGACCGGGAGGGCCAGAAACGAGCAGTACTTC
CASSAMTGRARNEQYF
>TRBV4-1|TRBJ2-3|-|few
TGCGCCAGCAGCCAGAAGACACGAAACTACGGAGATACGCAGTATTTT
CASSQKTRNYGDTQYF
>TRBV5-1|TRBJ2-7|-|few
TGCGCCAGCAGCTTACACCTTACCTACGAGCAGTACTTC
CASSLHLTYEQYF
>TRBV7-9|TRBJ1-6|-|once
TGTGCCAGCAGCTTAGGGTCGGCCACCGCACCCCTCCACTTT
CASSLGSATAPLHF
>TRBV5-1|TRBJ1-1|-|medium-sized
TGCGCCAGCAGCCAGCCGGACGGATATGAAGCTTTCTTT
CASSQPDGYEAFF
>TRBV20-1|TRBJ1-1|TRBD1|few
TGCAGTGCTAGCCTCGAACAGGGGGCGAGGGACACTGAAGCTTTCTTT
CSASLEQGARDTEAFF
>TRBV2|TRBJ2-5|TRBD2|few
TGTGCCAGCAGACCCGGACTAGCGGGCTCCAAGGAGACCCAGTACTTC
CASRPGLAGSKETQYF
>TRBV25-1|TRBJ1-5|TRBD1|-
TGTGCCAGCCCTACACAGGGGAGGGAGAGCGATCAGCCCCAGCATTTT
CASPTQGRESDQPQHF
>TRBV7-2|TRBJ1-1|-|-
TGTGCCAGCAGCCCCCAGGGGAGGAACACTGAAGCTTTCTTT
CASSPQGRNTEAFF
>TRBV4-1|TRBJ2-7|-|few
TGCGCCAGCATGGGGGGCACTACCTACGAGCAGTACTTC
CASMGGTTYEQYF
>TRBV4-1|TRBJ2-1|-|-
TGCGCCAGCAGCCAAGCCCTCTACAATGAGCAGTTCTTC
CASSQALYNEQFF
>TRBV20-1|TRBJ2-3|-|-
TGCAGTGCTTCGGACTACCTTTGGCCAGATACGCAGTATTTT
CSASDYLWPDTQYF
>TRBV5-5|TRBJ2-1|TRBD2|once
TGTGCCAGCAGCTTGGGGGTCTCCGGGACTAGCATGGATGAGCAGTTCTTC
CASSLGVSGTSMDEQFF
>TRBV4-1|TRBJ2-7|-|many
TGCGCCAGCAGCCAAGAAGGGACGTACGGGGCCGAGCAGTACTTC
CASSQEGTYGAEQYF
>TRBV6-5|TRBJ2-7|TRBD1|many
TGTACGCGGGACAGGCCCTACGAGCAGTACTTC
CTRDRPYEQYF
>TRBV12-3/TRBV12-4|TRBJ2-3|-|-
TGTGCCACACACCCACTGGGAGGAACAGATACGCAGTATTTT
CATHPLGGTDTQYF
>TRBV5-4|TRBJ2-2|-|-
TGTGCCAGCAGCTCCGGGACGGCTACCGTGGAGCTGTTTTTT
CASSSGTATVELFF
>TRBV7-3|TRBJ2-1|TRBD2|-
TGTGCCAGCAGCGCGGGACTAGCGGGAGTCAATGAGCAATTCTTC
CASSAGLAGVNEQFF